Shown below are 30 T cell receptor beta chains from a single sample sequenced in a study of cytomegalovirus exposure and HLA in healthy donors. A multiplex PCR was run with 60 Vbeta primers and 13 Jbeta primers. TCRdb's table, derived via immunoSEQ multiplex PCR, lists solely in-frame clones and lacks some. The sample gives some 140,000 clones, under 85% of which show up once; around 2.8% is in the top ten. The sample comprised PBMCs. The receptor source for this set is a man aged 18-30 years in good health and CMV-seronegative.

The rearrangement links TRBV7-9 to TRBJ2-5; 7 nucleotides agree with TRBD1. The germline V gene encodes CDR1 SEHNR and CDR2 FQNEAQ (reference sequence). The junction had 4 bases not matched to a gene; V was cut back by 4 bases and J by 5 bases. The CDR3 has 13 amino acids. Here the CDR3 DNA reads TGTGCCAGCAGCTCCGGGACAGAGGAGACCCAGTACTTC. It encodes CASSSGTEETQYF.

The V gene is TRBV6-5, the J gene TRBJ1-3; D is perhaps TRBD1 (5 bases). CDR1 and CDR2 from the germline V gene are MNHEY and SVGAGI. The CDR3 has 15 residues. V lost 0 bases and J lost 2, with 8 bases in between. The CDR3 bases are TGTGCCAGCAGTTACTCGGCAGGGCCTGGAAACACCATATATTTT. It encodes CASSYSAGPGNTIYF.

The chain links TRBV30 to TRBJ2-4, with D possibly being TRBD1 (5 bases). Germline-derived CDR1 and CDR2 are GTSNPN and SVGIG (reference sequence). V lost 0 bases to trimming and J lost 7 bases, with 13 bases between them. The CDR3 totals 14 residues. CDR3 in DNA: TGTGCCTGGAGTGTAAAGGGGTCCGGGAACATTCAGTACTTC. Its protein is CAWSVKGSGNIQYF.

V usage is TRBV6-6 and J usage is TRBJ2-7; 9 positions agree with TRBD2. The J segment lost 4 bases and the V segment lost 6 bases, leaving 13 bases of the junction unmatched. CDR3 length: 16 amino acids. In germline, CDR1 is MNHNY, CDR2 SVGAGI (reference sequence). The CDR3 DNA sequence: TGTGCCAGCAGGGAAAGGAGCGGGGGGCTGGCGTACGAGCAGTACTTC. This gives the protein CASRERSGGLAYEQYF.

In this sample, this clone turned up a few times. The gene calls are TRBV5-4 and TRBJ1-1; D not resolved. The CDR3 consists of 14 residues. V lost 6 bases to trimming and J lost 3 bases, with 15 bases between them. Germline-derived CDR1 and CDR2 are SGHNT and YYREEE (reference sequence). For the CDR3, the DNA is TGTGCCAGCACCCTGAAGGGCGGGGACACTGAAGCTTTCTTT. Its protein is CASTLKGGDTEAFF.

This clone was counted between two and nine times. The chain combines TRBV2 with TRBJ2-5; D is possibly TRBD2 (8 bases). This CDR3 comprises 15 residues. The V gene's germline CDR1 is SNHLY and CDR2 FYNNEI. V shed 6 bases and J shed 4 bases, with 18 bases lying between them. The DNA for the CDR3 is TGTGCCAGCAGCCAAGAGGGGGCGGGAGGAGAGACCCAGTACTTC. This translates into CASSQEGAGGETQYF.

This clone was found once. The chain joins TRBV4-1 to TRBJ1-2; TRBD1 might be the D (6 bases). V was pared by 2 bases and J by 0 bases, with 13 bases between. The CDR3 runs 16 residues. Germline values: CDR1 MGHRA, CDR2 YSYEKL. CDR3 loop: CASSQHTGNSNYGYTF. Here the CDR3 DNA reads TGCGCCAGCAGCCAACATACAGGGAATTCTAACTATGGCTACACCTTC.

This clone was observed a single time. The gene calls are TRBV5-6 and TRBJ2-5, with 9 bases matching TRBD1. The trim removed 0 bases at V and 5 bases at J, leaving 8 bases unmatched. Germline loops: CDR1 SGHDT, CDR2 YYEEEE. The CDR3 is made up of 16 amino acids. This CDR3 is CASSLGGTGREETQYF. The CDR3 DNA sequence: TGTGCCAGCAGCTTGGGAGGGACAGGGAGGGAGGAGACCCAGTACTTC.

V is TRBV5-1 and J is TRBJ2-4; possible D gene TRBD2, 6 bases. Trimming pared 4 bases from V and 10 bases from J, leaving 15 bases between. Germline V gene data show CDR1 as SGHRS and CDR2 as YFSETQ. The CDR3 covers 13 residues. The CDR3 DNA reads TGCGCCAGCAGCAGTGGGGTTGGGGGGATTCAGTACTTC. Amino acids: CASSSGVGGIQYF.

This clone has only a few counts. V is TRBV7-8 and J is TRBJ1-2; D is possibly TRBD1 (6 bases). Trimming cost V 5 bases and J 5 bases, with 24 bases left between them. The length of the CDR3 is 17 residues. CDR1 SGHVS and CDR2 FQNEAQ come from the germline V gene. The chain's CDR3 is CASSPVAEQGWSYGYTF. Written as DNA, the CDR3 is TGTGCCAGCAGCCCCGTAGCCGAACAGGGTTGGAGTTATGGCTACACCTTC.

The chain joins TRBV5-1 to TRBJ2-3, with TRBD2 matching 9 bases. V lost 3 bases and J lost 5; bases outside the gene matches: 10. Looked up from germline, CDR1 is SGHRS and CDR2 is YFSETQ. The CDR3 length is 16 residues. The CDR3, as DNA: TGCGCCAGCAGCTCGGGGGAAGCGGGGGGTTTAGATACGCAGTATTTT. Encoded protein: CASSSGEAGGLDTQYF.

This clone appeared a few times. This rearrangement joins TRBV4-3 to TRBJ1-3, with unresolved D. Trimming took off 0 bases at V and 2 bases at J, with 8 bases between the two ends. The CDR3 is 15 amino acids. Per germline, CDR1 LGHNA and CDR2 YSLEER. This chain's CDR3 is CASSQDFTAGNTIYF. The CDR3 DNA follows: TGCGCCAGCAGCCAAGATTTTACAGCTGGAAACACCATATATTTT.

The chain joins TRBV6-5 to TRBJ2-7, with 9 nucleotides matching TRBD1. CDR1 and CDR2 from the germline V gene are MNHEY and SVGAGI. J lost 8 bases, V lost 2 bases, and 10 bases had no gene match. The CDR3 has 15 residues. The CDR3 DNA is TGTGCCAGCAGTTACGGACCGGACAGGGGCGGGCAGCAGTACTTC. Residues: CASSYGPDRGGQQYF.

J is TRBJ1-1 and V is TRBV5-1; the match to TRBD1 covers 7 bases. The ends lost 4 bases at V and 5 bases at J; junction bases unmatched: 11. Germline V gene lookup returns CDR1 SGHRS and CDR2 YFSETQ. The CDR3 totals 15 residues. In DNA form, the CDR3 reads TGCGCCAGCAGCCTGGATCTTATGGGACAGACTGAAGCTTTCTTT. It translates to CASSLDLMGQTEAFF.

This rearrangement joins TRBV27 to TRBJ1-6; D gene ambiguous. This CDR3 has 14 residues. V was trimmed by 4 bases and J by 9 bases, leaving 13 bases between them. Per the germline V gene, CDR1 is MNHEY and CDR2 is SMNVEV (reference sequence). CDR3 loop: CASSSGSTISPLHF. The CDR3, as DNA: TGTGCCAGCAGTTCCGGATCGACAATTTCACCCCTCCACTTT.

The V and J genes are TRBV4-3 and TRBJ2-5; 12 bases agree with TRBD1. The length of the CDR3 is 17 residues. V shed 2 bases and J 11 bases; nucleotides not matched to a gene: 15. Germline CDR1 LGHNA, CDR2 YSLEER. The CDR3 region is CASSQNYLGQGAREQYF. The CDR3 bases are TGCGCCAGCAGCCAAAATTATTTGGGACAGGGGGCTCGGGAGCAGTACTTC.

This chain uses TRBV6-5 with TRBJ2-4, with 7 bases that match TRBD2. V lost 6 bases to trimming and J lost 3 bases; unmatched junction nucleotides: 8. This CDR3 comprises 15 residues. Germline V CDR1 and CDR2: MNHEY, SVGAGI. The CDR3 sequence is CASSGEGLDKNIQYF. The DNA for the CDR3 is TGTGCCAGCAGCGGGGAGGGGCTAGACAAAAACATTCAGTACTTC.

The chain joins TRBV6-6 to TRBJ2-3, with a tentative D call TRBD1 (6 bases). V lost 11 bases to trimming and J lost 3 bases, with 18 bases between them. Germline CDR1 MNHNY, CDR2 SVGAGI (reference sequence). The CDR3 is made up of 14 amino acids. The CDR3 bases are TGTGCCTCCACTACCGGGACACGGACAGATACGCAGTATTTT. It is translated as CASTTGTRTDTQYF.

The J gene is TRBJ1-6, the V gene TRBV11-2; D perhaps matches TRBD1 (6 bases). This CDR3 is 17 amino acids long. CDR1 and CDR2 (germline): SGHAT, FQNNGV. Trimming took 8 bases from V and 9 from J, leaving 26 bases between them. The CDR3 coding sequence is TGTGCCAGCCAACCTTACCAATCGGACAGTCGGGGTTCACCCCTCCACTTT. Its protein is CASQPYQSDSRGSPLHF.

This clone occurred a few times. The chain carries TRBV19 and TRBJ1-3; TRBD1 might be the D (6 bases). Germline values: CDR1 LNHDA, CDR2 SQIVND (reference sequence). Trimming cost V 5 bases and J 4 bases, with 15 bases left between them. The CDR3 has 15 amino acids. This chain's CDR3 is CASSLQDRLGNTIYF. CDR3 DNA sequence: TGTGCCAGTAGTCTTCAAGACAGGCTCGGAAACACCATATATTTT. The full variable domain, its missing parts supplied by reference TRBV19 and TRBJ1-3, is DGGITQSPKYLFRKEGQNVTLSCEQNLNHDAMYWYRQDPGQGLRLIYYSQIVNDFQKGDIAEGYSVSREKKESFPLTVTSAQKNPTAFYLCASSLQDRLGNTIYFGEGSWLTVV.

The chain uses TRBV5-5 and TRBJ1-2; D is unclear. Germline-derived CDR1 and CDR2 are SGHKS and YYEKEE (reference sequence). The CDR3 sequence is 17 residues long. V was pared by 4 bases and J by 2 bases, with 21 bases between. The CDR3: CASSLPLSEVINYGYTF. In nucleotides, the CDR3 is TGTGCCAGCAGCCTTCCACTATCGGAGGTCATCAACTATGGCTACACCTTC.

CDR3: CASSTGGWGKLFF. CDR3 nucleotides: TGTGCCAGCAGTACAGGGGGCTGGGGAAAACTGTTTTTT. The gene calls are TRBV6-6 and TRBJ1-4; 9 bases are shared with TRBD1. Per the germline V gene, CDR1 is MNHNY and CDR2 is SVGAGI (reference sequence). The V segment lost 5 bases and the J segment 10 bases; nucleotides outside the gene matches: 5. CDR3 length: 13 amino acids.

The chain joins TRBV4-3 to TRBJ1-4; D is perhaps TRBD1 (5 bases). In germline, CDR1 is LGHNA, CDR2 YSLEER. This CDR3 contains 15 residues. Trimming pared 0 bases from V and 8 bases from J, leaving 13 bases between. The CDR3 DNA reads as TGCGCCAGCAGCCAAGAGGGGGGGACCGGAGAAAAACTGTTTTTT. It specifies CASSQEGGTGEKLFF.

The V call is TRBV2, the J call TRBJ2-1; the match to TRBD2 covers 11 bases. The ends lost 4 bases at V and 12 bases at J; junction bases unmatched: 11. The V gene's germline CDR1 is SNHLY and CDR2 FYNNEI. This CDR3 is 15 amino acids long. This CDR3 reads CASSAGRLLAGGQFF. CDR3 bases: TGTGCCAGCAGTGCGGGTCGATTGCTAGCGGGAGGGCAGTTCTTC.

J is TRBJ2-2 and V is TRBV18; D is unclear. The germline gives CDR1 KGHSH, CDR2 LQKENI. The V and J ends lost 2 bases and 8 bases respectively, with 3 bases between them. The CDR3 consists of 11 residues. Here the CDR3 reads CASSPAGELFF. CDR3 nucleotide sequence: TGTGCCAGCTCACCAGCGGGGGAGCTGTTTTTT.

This clone has a handful of counts. The CDR3 here is CASSSPGTATYEQYF. The CDR3 DNA sequence: TGTGCCAGCAGCTCCCCCGGGACAGCTACCTACGAGCAGTACTTC. The chain couples TRBV7-9 to TRBJ2-5; 7 bases fit TRBD1. Gene TRBJ2-7 matches the end of the DNA better, so the J call may be wrong. The germline gives CDR1 SEHNR, CDR2 FQNEAQ (reference sequence). The CDR3 consists of 15 residues.

The V and J genes are TRBV19 and TRBJ2-3; 7 nucleotides agree with TRBD2. The trim removed 4 bases at V and 6 bases at J, leaving 10 bases unmatched. Germline CDR1 is LNHDA and CDR2 is SQIVND (reference sequence). CDR3 length: 15 residues. The CDR3 DNA is TGTGCCAGTAGTAAGTCCGGGGGGATCTTTGATACGCAGTATTTT. Protein product: CASSKSGGIFDTQYF.

The chain combines TRBV18 with TRBJ1-2; 7 positions match TRBD1. The CDR3 consists of 16 residues. V lost 3 bases and J lost 4; bases outside the gene matches: 11. Germline V gene sequence: CDR1 KGHSH, CDR2 LQKENI. The DNA for the CDR3 is TGTGCCAGCTCACCGGACTTGACAGGGCTCCCCTATGGCTACACCTTC. Protein product: CASSPDLTGLPYGYTF. Full variable domain (outside the CDR3, taken from reference TRBV18 and TRBJ1-2): NAGVMQNPRHLVRRRGQEARLRCSPMKGHSHVYWYRQLPEEGLKFMVYLQKENIIDESGMPKERFSAEFPKEGPSILRIQQVVRGDSAAYFCASSPDLTGLPYGYTFGSGTRLTVV.

This clone was counted only a few times. The chain employs TRBV2 and TRBJ2-7, with TRBD1 matching 7 bases. Per germline, CDR1 SNHLY and CDR2 FYNNEI. This CDR3 contains 14 residues. Trimming removed 2 bases from V and 3 bases from J; junction bases left unmatched: 4. The CDR3 reads CASSETGDSYEQYF. The CDR3 bases are TGTGCCAGCAGTGAAACAGGGGACAGCTACGAGCAGTACTTC.

This chain joins TRBV7-8 and TRBJ1-1; 8 bases agree with TRBD1. The length of the CDR3 is 15 residues. V shed 1 base, J shed 5 bases, and the junction held 6 bases outside the gene matches. CDR1 is SGHVS and CDR2 is FQNEAQ in the germline V gene. The CDR3 DNA is TGTGCCAGCAGCTTAGACGACAGGGGCTGGACTGAAGCTTTCTTT. It codes for CASSLDDRGWTEAFF.